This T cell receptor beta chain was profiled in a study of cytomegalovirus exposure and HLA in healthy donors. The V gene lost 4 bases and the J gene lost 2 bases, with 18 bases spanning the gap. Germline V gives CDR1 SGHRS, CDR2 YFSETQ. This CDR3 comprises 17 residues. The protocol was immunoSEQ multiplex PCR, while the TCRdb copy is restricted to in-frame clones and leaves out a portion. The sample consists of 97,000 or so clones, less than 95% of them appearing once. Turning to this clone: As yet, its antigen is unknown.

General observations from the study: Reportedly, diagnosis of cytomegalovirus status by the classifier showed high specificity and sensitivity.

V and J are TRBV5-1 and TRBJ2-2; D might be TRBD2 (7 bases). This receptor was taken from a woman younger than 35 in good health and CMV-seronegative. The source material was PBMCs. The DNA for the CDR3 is TGCGCCAGCAGCCCTCAATCGGGGGGCCCAAACACCGGGGAGCTGTTTTTT. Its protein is CASSPQSGGPNTGELFF.